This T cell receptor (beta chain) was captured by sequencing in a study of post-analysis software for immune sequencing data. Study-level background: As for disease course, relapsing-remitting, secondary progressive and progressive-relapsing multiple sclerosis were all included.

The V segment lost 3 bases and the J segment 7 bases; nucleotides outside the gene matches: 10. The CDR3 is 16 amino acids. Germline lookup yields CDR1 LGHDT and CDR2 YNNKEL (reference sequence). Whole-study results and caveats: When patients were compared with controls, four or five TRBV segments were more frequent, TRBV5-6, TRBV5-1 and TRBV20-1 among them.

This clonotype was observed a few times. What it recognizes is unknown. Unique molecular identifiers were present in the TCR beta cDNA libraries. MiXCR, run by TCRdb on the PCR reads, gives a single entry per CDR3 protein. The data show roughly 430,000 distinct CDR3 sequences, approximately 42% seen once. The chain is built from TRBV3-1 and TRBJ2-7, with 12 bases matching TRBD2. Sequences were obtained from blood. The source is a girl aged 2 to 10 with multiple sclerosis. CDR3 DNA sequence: TGTGCCAGCAGCCAGCAAAGACTAGCGGGAGTAGCGGAGCAGTACTTC. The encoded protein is CASSQQRLAGVAEQYF.